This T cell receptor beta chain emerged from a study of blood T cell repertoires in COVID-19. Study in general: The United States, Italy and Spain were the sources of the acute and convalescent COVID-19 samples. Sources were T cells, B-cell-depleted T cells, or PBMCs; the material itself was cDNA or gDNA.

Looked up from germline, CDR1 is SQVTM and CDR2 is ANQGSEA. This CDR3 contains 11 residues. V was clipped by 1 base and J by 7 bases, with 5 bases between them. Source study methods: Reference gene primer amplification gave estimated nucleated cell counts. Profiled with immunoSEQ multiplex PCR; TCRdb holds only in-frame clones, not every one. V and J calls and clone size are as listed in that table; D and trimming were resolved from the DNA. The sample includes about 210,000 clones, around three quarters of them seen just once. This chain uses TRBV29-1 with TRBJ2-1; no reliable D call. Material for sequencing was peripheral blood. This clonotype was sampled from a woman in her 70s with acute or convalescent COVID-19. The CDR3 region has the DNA TGCAGCGTTGAAGGGGCAAATGAGCAGTTCTTC. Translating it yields CSVEGANEQFF.